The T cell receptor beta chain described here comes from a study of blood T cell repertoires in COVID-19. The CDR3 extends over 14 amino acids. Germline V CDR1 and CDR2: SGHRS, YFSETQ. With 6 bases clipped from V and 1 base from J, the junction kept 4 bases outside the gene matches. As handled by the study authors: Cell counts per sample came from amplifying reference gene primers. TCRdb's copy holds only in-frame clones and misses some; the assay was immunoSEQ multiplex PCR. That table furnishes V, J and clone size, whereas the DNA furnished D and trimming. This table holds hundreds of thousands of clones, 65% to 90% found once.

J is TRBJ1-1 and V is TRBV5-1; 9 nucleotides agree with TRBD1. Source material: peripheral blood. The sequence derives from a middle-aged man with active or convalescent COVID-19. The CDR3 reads CASKPGQGNTEAFF. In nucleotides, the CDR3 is TGCGCCAGCAAACCGGGACAGGGGAACACTGAAGCTTTCTTT.